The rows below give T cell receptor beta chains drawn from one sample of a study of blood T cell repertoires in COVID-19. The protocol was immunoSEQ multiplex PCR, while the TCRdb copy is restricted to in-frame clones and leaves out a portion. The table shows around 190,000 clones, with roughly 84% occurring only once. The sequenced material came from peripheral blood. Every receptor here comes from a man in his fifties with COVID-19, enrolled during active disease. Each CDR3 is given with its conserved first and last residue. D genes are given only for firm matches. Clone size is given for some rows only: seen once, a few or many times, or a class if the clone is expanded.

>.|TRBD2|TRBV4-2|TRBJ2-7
TGTGCCAGCAGCCAAGGGACTAGCGGAAATTACGAGCAGTACTTC
CASSQGTSGNYEQYF
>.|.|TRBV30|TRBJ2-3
TGTGCCTGGAGTGTACATGAGGGGGGGGCCCCAGATACGCAGTATTTT
CAWSVHEGGAPDTQYF
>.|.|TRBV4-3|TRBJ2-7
TGCGCCAGCAGCCACGACAGAACCTACGAGCAGTACTTC
CASSHDRTYEQYF
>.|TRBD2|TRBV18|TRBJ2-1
TGTGCCAGCTCACCGTTCGAAGTCGGCGGGGGGGCGATAGGGCGGTACAATGAGCAGTTCTTC
CASSPFEVGGGAIGRYNEQFF
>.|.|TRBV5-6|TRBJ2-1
TGTGCCAGCAGCGTTTTTCAGGGCCTCACCACAGATGAGCAGTTCTTC
CASSVFQGLTTDEQFF
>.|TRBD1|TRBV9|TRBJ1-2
TGTGCCAGCAGCACCCGGGACAGGGTCGGCGGGTACTATGGCTACACCTTC
CASSTRDRVGGYYGYTF
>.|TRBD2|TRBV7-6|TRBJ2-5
TGTGCCAGCAACGGACTAGCGGAATCCCAAGAGACCCAGTACTTC
CASNGLAESQETQYF
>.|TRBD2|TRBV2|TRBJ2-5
TGTGCCAGCAGTGATGTACTAGCGAGGAAAGAGACCCAGTACTTC
CASSDVLARKETQYF
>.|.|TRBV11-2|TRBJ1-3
TGTGCCAGCAGCCTCTCCCAGGGAAACACCATATATTTT
CASSLSQGNTIYF
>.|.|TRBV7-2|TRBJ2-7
TGTGCCAGCAGCCGGACAGCTACTCTCGACGAGCAGTACTTC
CASSRTATLDEQYF
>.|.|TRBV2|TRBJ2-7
TGTGCCAGCAGTGAAAGGCAGGCCTACGAGCAGTACTTC
CASSERQAYEQYF
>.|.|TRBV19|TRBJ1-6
TGTGCCAGTAGTATAGATTTCGTGGCAACCTATAATTCACCCCTCCACTTT
CASSIDFVATYNSPLHF
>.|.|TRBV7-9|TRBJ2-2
TGTGCCAGCAGCTTACGAGGGAGAAGGGCCGGGGAGCTGTTTTTT
CASSLRGRRAGELFF
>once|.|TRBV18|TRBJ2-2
TGTGCCAGCTCAGACGCCAGGGGTGGCACCGGGGAGCTGTTTTTT
CASSDARGGTGELFF
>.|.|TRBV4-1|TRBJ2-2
TGCGCCAGCAGCCATGCGTTAGCGGCGAACACCGGGGAGCTGTTTTTT
CASSHALAANTGELFF
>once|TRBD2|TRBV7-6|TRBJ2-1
TGTGCCAGCAGCTTAGAGGCACTAGCGGGTTACAATGAGCAGTTCTTC
CASSLEALAGYNEQFF
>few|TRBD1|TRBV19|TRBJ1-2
TGTGCCAGTAGTGGGACAGGCTATGGCTACACCTTC
CASSGTGYGYTF
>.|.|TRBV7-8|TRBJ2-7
TGTGCCAGCAGCCAGACGGGGGGCACCTCGTCCTACGAGCAGTACTTC
CASSQTGGTSSYEQYF
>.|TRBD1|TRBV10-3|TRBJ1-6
TGTGCCATCAGTGAGGCACGACAGGGGCGGAATTCACCCCTCCACTTT
CAISEARQGRNSPLHF
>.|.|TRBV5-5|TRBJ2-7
TGTGCCAGCAGCTGGGGACTCCACTCAGAGCAGTACTTC
CASSWGLHSEQYF
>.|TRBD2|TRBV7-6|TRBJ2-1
TGTGCCAGCAGCTATCCTAGCGGTAATGAGCAGTTCTTC
CASSYPSGNEQFF
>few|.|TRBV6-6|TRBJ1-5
TGTGCCAGCAGTTACTCTCCCGGGGATGAACAGCCCCAGCATTTT
CASSYSPGDEQPQHF
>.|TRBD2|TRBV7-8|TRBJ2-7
TGTGCCAGCAGCTTAGGGGGAGGGGCACTAGCGGGAGGAGGATCGGTCTACGAGCAGTACTTC
CASSLGGGALAGGGSVYEQYF
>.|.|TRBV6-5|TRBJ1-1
TGTGCCAGCAGTACGACAGAGAGGTCTGAAGCTTTCTTT
CASSTTERSEAFF
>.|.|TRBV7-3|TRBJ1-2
TGTGCCAGCAGCTTAAATCCAGGGGAGGGGATCTATGGCTACACCTTC
CASSLNPGEGIYGYTF
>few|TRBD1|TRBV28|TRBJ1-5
TGTGCCAGCAGTTTATGGACAGGGCAGGGGAATCAGCCCCAGCATTTT
CASSLWTGQGNQPQHF